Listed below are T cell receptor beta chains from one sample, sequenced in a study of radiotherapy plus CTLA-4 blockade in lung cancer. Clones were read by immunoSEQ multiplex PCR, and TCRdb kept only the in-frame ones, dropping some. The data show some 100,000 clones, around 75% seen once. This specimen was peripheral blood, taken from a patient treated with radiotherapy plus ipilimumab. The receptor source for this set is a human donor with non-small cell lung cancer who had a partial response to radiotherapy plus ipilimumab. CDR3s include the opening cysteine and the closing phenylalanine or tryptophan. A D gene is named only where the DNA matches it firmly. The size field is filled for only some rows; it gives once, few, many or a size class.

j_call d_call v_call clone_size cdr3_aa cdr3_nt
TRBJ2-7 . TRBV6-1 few CASSGMRESGEQYF TGTGCCAGCAGTGGGATGAGGGAATCGGGTGAGCAGTACTTC
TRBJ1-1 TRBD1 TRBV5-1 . CASRMTGMNTEAFF TGCGCCAGCAGGATGACAGGGATGAACACTGAAGCTTTCTTT
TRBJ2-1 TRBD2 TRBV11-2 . CASSLDIYGLAGINEQFF TGTGCCAGCAGCTTAGATATCTACGGACTAGCGGGGATCAATGAGCAGTTCTTC
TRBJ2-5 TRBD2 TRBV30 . CAWSRTSGSFGAQYF TGTGCCTGGAGTCGGACTAGCGGTTCCTTCGGGGCCCAGTACTTC
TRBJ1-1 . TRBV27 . CASSLGQGWDLNTEAFF TGTGCCAGCAGTTTAGGGCAGGGGTGGGATCTGAACACTGAAGCTTTCTTT
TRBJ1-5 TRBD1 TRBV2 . CASSWNRGSHQPQHF TGTGCCAGCTCGTGGAACAGGGGGAGTCATCAGCCCCAGCATTTT
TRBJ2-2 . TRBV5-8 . CASSLNETDTGELFF TGTGCCAGCAGCTTGAATGAAACTGACACCGGGGAGCTGTTTTTT
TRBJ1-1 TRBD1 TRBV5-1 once CASSPPGTGNTEAFF TGCGCCAGCAGCCCCCCCGGGACAGGGAACACTGAAGCTTTCTTT
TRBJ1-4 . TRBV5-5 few CASNPNSGFEKLFF TGTGCCAGCAACCCCAACTCGGGGTTTGAAAAACTGTTTTTT
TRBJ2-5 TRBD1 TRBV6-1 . CASSNDRGQETQYF TGTGCCAGCAGTAATGACAGGGGGCAAGAGACCCAGTACTTC
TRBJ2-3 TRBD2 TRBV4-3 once CASSQALSGSGADTQYF TGCGCCAGCAGCCAAGCTCTTAGCGGGAGCGGGGCAGATACGCAGTATTTT
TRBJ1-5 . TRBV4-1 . CASSQDTGRGQPQHF TGCGCCAGCAGCCAAGATACAGGGCGTGGACAGCCCCAGCATTTT
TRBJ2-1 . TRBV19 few CASNKDTRNNEQFF TGTGCCAGTAATAAGGATACGAGGAACAATGAGCAGTTCTTC